These 28 T cell receptor beta chains were all obtained from the same sample, sequenced in a study of T cell responses to AZD1222 COVID-19 vaccine. TCRdb's copy holds only in-frame clones and misses some; the assay was immunoSEQ multiplex PCR. Of more than 75,000 clones listed, 75% to 95% are singletons. The source was peripheral blood, collected 28 days after the second AZD1222 dose. The receptors derive from an adult who received the AZD1222 COVID-19 vaccine.

This chain links TRBV5-1 with TRBJ2-1, with TRBD1 identical over 12 bases. From germline, CDR1 is SGHRS and CDR2 YFSETQ. The CDR3 runs 17 residues. V shed 3 bases and J 6 bases; nucleotides not matched to a gene: 10. In nucleotides, the CDR3 is TGCGCCAGCAGCTCCGAACCCCGGGACAGGGGGCTCAATGAGCAGTTCTTC. Protein sequence: CASSSEPRDRGLNEQFF.

This chain links TRBV12-3 or TRBV12-4 with TRBJ2-7, with D maybe TRBD1 (6 bases). The CDR3 consists of 13 residues. The V end lost 6 bases, the J end lost 2 bases, and 11 bases lay between the germline ends. Here the CDR3 reads CASRPTGTYEQYF. CDR3 in DNA: TGTGCCAGCAGACCGACAGGAACCTACGAGCAGTACTTC.

This clone has a single count. The genes are TRBV5-6 and TRBJ2-1; 9 bases are a match to TRBD2. The J segment lost 5 bases and the V segment lost 0 bases, leaving 3 bases of the junction unmatched. The CDR3 is made up of 15 amino acids. The germline gives CDR1 SGHDT, CDR2 YYEEEE. The CDR3 protein is CASSLGGGANNEQFF. CDR3 DNA sequence: TGTGCCAGCAGCTTGGGCGGGGGGGCAAACAATGAGCAGTTCTTC.

The gene calls are TRBV5-5 and TRBJ2-7; a weak D match, TRBD1 (5 bases). The CDR3 spans 15 residues. Germline values: CDR1 SGHKS, CDR2 YYEKEE (reference sequence). The V end lost 5 bases, the J end lost 0 bases, and 15 bases lay between the germline ends. CDR3 sequence reads: CASRLGPTASYEQYF. The CDR3 bases are TGTGCCAGCAGGTTAGGACCGACAGCCTCCTACGAGCAGTACTTC.

The chain carries TRBV9 and TRBJ2-7, with D perhaps matching TRBD1 (6 bases). Trimming cost V 0 bases and J 10 bases, with 14 bases left between them. CDR1 and CDR2 (germline): SGDLS, YYNGEE. CDR3 size: 13 residues. This CDR3 is CASSVGDTGAQYF. The CDR3 region has the DNA TGTGCCAGCAGCGTAGGGGACACCGGAGCCCAGTACTTC.

The rearrangement uses TRBV10-3 and TRBJ1-4; 9 nucleotides agree with TRBD1. The CDR3 has 14 amino acids. Germline CDR1 ENHRY, CDR2 SYGVKD. Trimming took 10 bases from V and 0 from J; bases not matched to a gene: 3. As DNA, the CDR3 is TGTGCCACACGACAGGGGGCAACTAATGAAAAACTGTTTTTT. The encoded protein is CATRQGATNEKLFF.

The rearrangement joins TRBV5-6 to TRBJ1-2; 8 nucleotides line up with TRBD1. V dropped 2 bases and J dropped 8; count of bases not matched to a gene: 5. Germline CDR1 SGHDT, CDR2 YYEEEE. The CDR3 totals 13 residues. The CDR3 spells CASSFDQGAGYTF. CDR3 DNA: TGTGCCAGCAGCTTCGACCAGGGGGCGGGCTACACCTTC.

CDR3 protein: CASSLGHSYEQYF. The CDR3 DNA reads TGTGCCAGCAGTCTGGGACATTCCTACGAGCAGTACTTC. V is TRBV6-6 and J is TRBJ2-7; weak D call: TRBD1 (6 bases). The CDR3 sequence is 13 residues long. Trimming cost V 5 bases and J 1 base, with 9 bases left between them. Germline CDR1 is MNHNY and CDR2 is SVGAGI (reference sequence).

The rearrangement joins TRBV28 to TRBJ1-6; D is unclear. V was trimmed by 8 bases and J by 12 bases, leaving 14 bases between them. The CDR3 spans 12 residues. Germline CDR1 is MDHEN and CDR2 is SYDVKM. The CDR3 region is CASSASGLPLHF. For the CDR3, the DNA is TGTGCCAGCTCGGCGTCGGGGTTACCCCTCCACTTT.

The V and J genes are TRBV19 and TRBJ2-3; D is uncertain. V was cut by 6 bases and J by 1 base, with 8 bases left in between. CDR1 is LNHDA, CDR2 SQIVND, per germline (reference sequence). This CDR3 region has 13 residues. The DNA of the CDR3 is TGTGCCAGTAGGGATAGAGGCACAGATACGCAGTATTTT. It codes for CASRDRGTDTQYF.

V and J are TRBV7-8 and TRBJ2-5; 7 bases map to TRBD2. The trim removed 3 bases at V and 7 bases at J, leaving 5 bases unmatched. Looked up from germline, CDR1 is SGHVS and CDR2 is FQNEAQ. The CDR3 is 13 residues long. The DNA of the CDR3 is TGTGCCAGCAGCTTCGGCAGGGAGGGGACCCAGTACTTC. It codes for CASSFGREGTQYF.

The chain has TRBV9 and TRBJ2-3; D gene unclear. Trimming pared 3 bases from V and 9 bases from J, leaving 11 bases between. The length of the CDR3 is 12 residues. Germline V CDR1 and CDR2: SGDLS, YYNGEE. CDR3 sequence: CASSARTDTQYF. The CDR3 DNA reads TGTGCCAGCAGCGCGCGGACGGACACGCAGTATTTT.

The chain has TRBV4-2 and TRBJ2-2; D possibly corresponds to TRBD2 (6 bases). Deletions cut 0 bases from V and 1 base from J, with 12 bases between. The CDR3 spans 17 residues. CDR1 and CDR2 (germline): LGHNA, YNFKEQ. The CDR3 bases are TGTGCCAGCAGCCAAGAAGGCCTAGCGCAGAACACCGGGGAGCTGTTTTTT. Translating it yields CASSQEGLAQNTGELFF.

This clone was picked up a small number of times. CDR3 nucleotides: TGTGCCAGCAGTTACTCCGGGACTACAAATGAGCAGTTCTTC. Encoded protein: CASSYSGTTNEQFF. The rearrangement links TRBV6-5 to TRBJ2-1; TRBD2 matches 7 bases. Per germline, CDR1 MNHEY and CDR2 SVGAGI. CDR3 length: 14 residues. V dropped 0 bases and J dropped 7; count of bases not matched to a gene: 3.

The rearrangement joins TRBV10-3 to TRBJ2-1; D gene unclear. The germline V gene encodes CDR1 ENHRY and CDR2 SYGVKD. This CDR3 is 11 amino acids long. The V end was cut by 4 bases, the J end by 6 bases, with 4 bases between. CDR3 in amino acids: CAISAANEQFF. The CDR3 nucleotides read TGTGCCATCAGTGCGGCCAATGAGCAGTTCTTC.

This rearrangement joins TRBV11-3 to TRBJ1-5; maybe TRBD1 (5 bases). Germline CDR1 reads SGHNT; CDR2 reads YENEEA. Trimming took off 0 bases at V and 0 bases at J, with 21 bases between the two ends. The CDR3 consists of 20 residues. CDR3 region: CASSLDLWGRGGYSNQPQHF. The CDR3 region has the DNA TGTGCCAGCAGCTTAGATTTGTGGGGACGGGGAGGATATAGCAATCAGCCCCAGCATTTT.

The rearrangement links TRBV7-2 to TRBJ1-2; 8 nucleotides align to TRBD1. The CDR3 is made up of 15 amino acids. V gave up 4 bases and J gave up 3 bases; unmatched junction bases: 7. Germline CDR1 is SGHTA and CDR2 is FQGNSA. For the CDR3, the DNA is TGTGCCAGCAGCTCGCAGGGGGCGCGTGACTATGGCTACACCTTC. It codes for CASSSQGARDYGYTF.

The chain employs TRBV3-1 (or the pseudogene TRBV3-2) and TRBJ1-3; D might be TRBD1 (5 bases). Trimming pared 0 bases from V and 0 bases from J, leaving 6 bases between. The CDR3 extends over 15 amino acids. The V gene's germline CDR1 is LGHDT and CDR2 YNNKEL (reference sequence). The CDR3 reads CASSQDTGSGNTIYF. CDR3 nucleotide sequence: TGTGCCAGCAGCCAAGATACAGGCTCTGGAAACACCATATATTTT.

The chain uses TRBV5-1 and TRBJ2-7, with D possibly called TRBD1 or TRBD2 (5 bases each). V lost 0 bases and J 3 bases, leaving 13 bases between the germline ends. Looked up from germline, CDR1 is SGHRS and CDR2 is YFSETQ. This CDR3 has 15 residues. CDR3 bases: TGCGCCAGCAGCTTGGCATTGGGGGAGCACTACGAGCAGTACTTC. This translates into CASSLALGEHYEQYF. Together with reference TRBV5-1 and TRBJ2-7, the CDR3 gives the full variable domain: KAGVTQTPRYLIKTRGQQVTLSCSPISGHRSVSWYQQTPGQGLQFLFEYFSETQRNKGNFPGRFSGRQFSNSRSEMNVSTLELGDSALYLCASSLALGEHYEQYFGPGTRLTVT.

This clone was observed a single time. This chain uses TRBV19 with TRBJ1-1; D perhaps matches TRBD1 (5 bases). Germline loops: CDR1 LNHDA, CDR2 SQIVND (reference sequence). The CDR3 is 14 amino acids. Trimming left V 3 bases short and J 4 bases short, with 12 bases between. The chain's CDR3 is CASSMGPGSTEAFF. The CDR3, as DNA: TGTGCCAGTAGTATGGGGCCGGGGAGCACTGAAGCTTTCTTT.

The rearrangement links TRBV6-1 to TRBJ1-4; TRBD1 matches 10 bases. The CDR3 totals 14 residues. V shed 1 base and J 7 bases; nucleotides not matched to a gene: 0. Germline CDR1 and CDR2: MNHNS and SASEGT. CDR3 coding DNA: TGTGCCAGCAGTGAAGGACAGGGGGCTGAAAAACTGTTTTTT. This codes for CASSEGQGAEKLFF.

Only one count was recorded for this clone. The J gene is TRBJ2-3, the V gene TRBV6-5; D possibly matches TRBD1 or TRBD2 (5 bases each). The CDR3 totals 13 residues. V was trimmed by 6 bases and J by 4 bases, leaving 11 bases between them. CDR1 and CDR2 from the germline V gene are MNHEY and SVGAGI. The CDR3 sequence is CASRVRGADTQYF. The CDR3 DNA reads TGTGCCAGCAGAGTCCGAGGGGCAGATACGCAGTATTTT.

The rearrangement joins TRBV19 to TRBJ1-1; 7 bases line up with TRBD1. Per germline, CDR1 LNHDA and CDR2 SQIVND (reference sequence). V lost 4 bases to trimming and J lost 3 bases; unmatched junction nucleotides: 8. The CDR3 totals 15 residues. Here the CDR3 reads CASSRDRVGDTEAFF. Here the CDR3 DNA reads TGTGCCAGTAGTAGAGACAGGGTTGGTGACACTGAAGCTTTCTTT.

The chain couples TRBV7-2 to TRBJ2-3; D uncertain. Trimming pared 0 bases from V and 5 bases from J, leaving 6 bases between. The CDR3 length is 13 residues. Germline V lookup: CDR1 SGHTA, CDR2 FQGNSA. CDR3 amino acids: CASSLASGDTQYF. DNA of the CDR3: TGTGCCAGCAGCTTAGCGTCGGGAGATACGCAGTATTTT.

The chain is built from TRBV3-1 (or the pseudogene TRBV3-2) and TRBJ2-3, with TRBD2 identical over 9 bases. V gave up 1 base and J gave up 4 bases; unmatched junction bases: 3. The CDR3 is 15 residues long. Germline V gene data show CDR1 as LGHDT and CDR2 as YNNKEL (reference sequence). The CDR3 nucleotides read TGTGCCAGCAGCCAAGGGCGGGGGGGGGCAGATACGCAGTATTTT. This sequence encodes CASSQGRGGADTQYF.

The chain recombines TRBV28 with TRBJ1-2; the D gene is possibly TRBD1 (5 bases). The CDR3 runs to 13 residues. Germline values: CDR1 MDHEN, CDR2 SYDVKM. The ends were cut back, 6 bases at V and 5 bases at J, with 13 bases in the middle. The DNA of the CDR3 is TGTGCCAGCAGCCCCCGGGGCCTTTATGGCTACACCTTC. Its translation is CASSPRGLYGYTF.

The rearrangement uses TRBV19 and TRBJ1-5, with a possible D match to TRBD1 (6 bases). V was cut by 1 base and J by 4 bases, with 8 bases left in between. CDR1 is LNHDA, CDR2 SQIVND, per germline (reference sequence). CDR3 length: 14 residues. The CDR3 protein is CASSIVTGNQPQHF. For the CDR3, the DNA is TGTGCCAGTAGTATAGTTACAGGGAATCAGCCCCAGCATTTT.

This clone appeared a single time. The V gene is TRBV7-2, the J gene TRBJ1-2, with 8 bases that match TRBD1. V lost 3 bases, J lost 3 bases, and 6 bases stayed unmatched. Per the germline V gene, CDR1 is SGHTA and CDR2 is FQGNSA. This CDR3 comprises 15 residues. CDR3 sequence (DNA): TGTGCCAGCAGCTTGGGGGACAGGAATGACTATGGCTACACCTTC. The encoded protein is CASSLGDRNDYGYTF.